Listed below are T cell receptor beta chains from one sample, sequenced in a study of beta chain features in type 1 diabetes. Data came from immunoSEQ multiplex PCR; TCRdb stores just in-frame clones and leaves some out. There are 330,000 or so clones in the sample; about 14% occur only once, and more than 6.5% lies in the top ten. Material: central memory CD4+ T cells from blood. The receptors derive from a man aged 30 to 39 in good health. CDR3s include the opening cysteine and the closing phenylalanine or tryptophan. The D gene is left open where the match is weak. Size values are once, few and many counts, or a class for expanded clones, and some rows have none.

TRBJ1-4,many,.,TRBV29-1,CSVAQAGEALFF,TGCAGCGTTGCCCAAGCAGGGGAGGCTCTGTTTTTT
TRBJ1-1,.,.,TRBV11-2,CASSLLRQNTEAFF,TGTGCCAGCAGCTTACTACGACAGAACACTGAAGCTTTCTTT
TRBJ2-7,.,.,TRBV10-3,CAIRGRAEDEQYF,TGTGCCATCAGGGGCAGGGCGGAAGACGAGCAGTACTTC
TRBJ1-5,.,TRBD1,TRBV19,CASSPRTGGSNQPQHF,TGTGCCAGTAGTCCACGGACAGGAGGGAGCAATCAGCCCCAGCATTTT
TRBJ1-6,.,.,TRBV4-1,CASSQPRQGPYNSPLHF,TGCGCCAGCAGCCAACCCCGCCAGGGCCCCTATAATTCACCCCTCCACTTT
TRBJ2-1,many,.,TRBV19,CASSIGPGLLEQFF,TGTGCCAGTAGTATAGGTCCCGGACTACTAGAGCAGTTCTTC
TRBJ2-3,few,.,TRBV6-6,CASSSHRGGDTQYF,TGTGCCAGCAGTTCCCACAGGGGGGGAGATACGCAGTATTTT
TRBJ2-5,.,.,TRBV10-2,CASEEGTGTQYF,TGCGCCAGCGAAGAGGGGACGGGGACCCAGTACTTC
TRBJ2-2,few,.,TRBV19,CASSNRGARGTGELFF,TGTGCCAGTAGTAACCGAGGGGCGCGTGGCACCGGGGAGCTGTTTTTT
TRBJ2-5,.,TRBD2,TRBV5-1,CASSLAASGLQETQYF,TGCGCCAGCAGCTTGGCGGCTAGCGGGCTCCAAGAGACCCAGTACTTC
TRBJ1-2,few,TRBD1,TRBV29-1,CSVDDRAAYGYTF,TGCAGCGTTGACGACAGGGCAGCCTATGGCTACACCTTC
TRBJ2-5,few,.,TRBV4-3,CASSGQPQETQYF,TGCGCCAGCAGCGGACAGCCACAAGAGACCCAGTACTTC
TRBJ1-3,.,TRBD1,TRBV6-5,CASSLRQGAAGTIYF,TGTGCCAGCAGTTTAAGACAGGGTGCGGCGGGGACCATATATTTT
TRBJ2-5,few,.,TRBV5-6,CASSPPTRQETQYF,TGTGCCAGCAGCCCGCCCACGAGACAAGAGACCCAGTACTTC
TRBJ2-1,.,.,TRBV18,CASSPPVTRRSNEQFF,TGTGCCAGCTCACCACCAGTAACCCGCAGGAGCAATGAGCAGTTCTTC
TRBJ2-1,.,.,TRBV25-1,CASKQGNEQFF,TGTGCCAGCAAACAGGGCAATGAGCAGTTCTTC
TRBJ1-2,.,.,TRBV7-2,CASSPPSYGYTF,TGTGCCAGCAGCCCACCCTCCTATGGCTACACCTTC
TRBJ1-1,.,.,TRBV4-3,CASSQGHRARTEAFF,TGCGCCAGCAGCCAAGGCCACAGGGCTCGCACTGAAGCTTTCTTT
TRBJ2-3,many,.,TRBV14,CASSRRAAGVGGSTDTQYF,TGTGCCAGCAGCCGCCGGGCCGCCGGCGTGGGCGGGTCCACAGATACGCAGTATTTT
TRBJ2-1,.,.,TRBV9,CASSVGNSYNEQFF,TGTGCCAGCAGCGTAGGGAACTCCTACAATGAGCAGTTCTTC
TRBJ2-5,.,.,TRBV4-3,CASSYTTVQETQYF,TGCGCCAGCAGCTATACGACAGTCCAAGAGACCCAGTACTTC
TRBJ1-4,.,.,TRBV18,CASSPGRGYEEKLFF,TGTGCCAGCTCACCGGGACGCGGATATGAGGAAAAACTGTTTTTT
TRBJ2-1,.,.,TRBV5-1,CASSLNWDESKFF,TGCGCCAGCAGCTTGAATTGGGATGAGAGCAAGTTCTTC
TRBJ2-1,.,TRBD2,TRBV10-3,CAISVGGLVDNEQFF,TGTGCCATCAGTGTAGGGGGACTAGTGGACAATGAGCAGTTCTTC
TRBJ2-1,few,TRBD2,TRBV19,CASSIGRGNNEQFF,TGTGCCAGTAGTATTGGGCGGGGGAACAATGAGCAGTTCTTC
TRBJ2-1,few,.,TRBV29-1,CSVDDIINYEQFF,TGCAGCGTTGATGACATAATTAACTATGAGCAGTTCTTC
TRBJ1-2,few,.,TRBV7-2,CASSLDHLPGTGYTF,TGTGCCAGCAGCTTAGATCATCTGCCGGGGACCGGGTACACCTTC
TRBJ2-5,few,.,TRBV7-2,CASSLSLAQETQYF,TGTGCCAGCAGCTTAAGTTTAGCCCAAGAGACCCAGTACTTC
TRBJ2-5,.,.,TRBV5-6,CASSYGGRTETQYF,TGTGCCAGCAGCTACGGAGGGCGAACAGAGACCCAGTACTTC